This entry lists 6 T cell receptor beta chains sequenced from one sample in a study of blood T cell repertoires in COVID-19. Produced via immunoSEQ multiplex PCR; TCRdb's table is partial and in-frame only. The profile shows some 220,000 clones, roughly 80% of them singletons. The specimen sequenced was peripheral blood. All receptors come from a woman aged 65 to 85 with COVID-19, enrolled during active disease.

This chain uses TRBV6-5 with TRBJ1-1, with 7 positions matching TRBD1. CDR3 length: 14 amino acids. V trimming: 8 bases; J trimming: 5 bases; junction bases outside the gene matches: 11. Germline CDR1 and CDR2: MNHEY and SVGAGI. This CDR3 is CASPRQGPFTEAFF. As DNA, the CDR3 is TGTGCCAGCCCTAGACAGGGCCCTTTTACTGAAGCTTTCTTT.

The chain joins TRBV6-6 to TRBJ1-4; 7 positions agree with TRBD1. The CDR3 spans 14 residues. Trimming removed 1 base from V and 8 bases from J; junction bases left unmatched: 4. CDR1 and CDR2 (germline): MNHNY, SVGAGI (reference sequence). CDR3 sequence reads: CASSYLARGEKLFF. CDR3 nucleotide sequence: TGTGCCAGCAGTTACTTGGCCAGGGGGGAAAAACTGTTTTTT.

CDR3 protein: CASSVVRGETEAFF. The DNA of the CDR3 is TGTGCCAGCTCAGTAGTCAGGGGCGAGACTGAAGCTTTCTTT. The chain joins TRBV18 to TRBJ1-1, with D perhaps TRBD1 (6 bases). Germline V gene data show CDR1 as KGHSH and CDR2 as LQKENI. Trimming took off 5 bases at V and 5 bases at J, with 15 bases between the two ends. This CDR3 has 14 amino acids.

The rearrangement links TRBV5-1 to TRBJ2-7; D may be TRBD1 (6 bases). Germline V gives CDR1 SGHRS, CDR2 YFSETQ. This CDR3 region has 14 residues. Deletions cut 2 bases from V and 5 bases from J, with 14 bases between. The CDR3 region is CASSFQGIVDEQYF. CDR3 in DNA: TGCGCCAGCAGCTTCCAGGGGATTGTGGACGAGCAGTACTTC. The full variable domain, completed using reference TRBV5-1 and TRBJ2-7, is KAGVTQTPRYLIKTRGQQVTLSCSPISGHRSVSWYQQTPGQGLQFLFEYFSETQRNKGNFPGRFSGRQFSNSRSEMNVSTLELGDSALYLCASSFQGIVDEQYFGPGTRLTVT.

This clone was counted only a few times. V usage is TRBV7-6 and J usage is TRBJ2-1, with a possible D match to TRBD2 (6 bases). Trimming left V 4 bases short and J 7 bases short, with 17 bases between. The length of the CDR3 is 15 residues. The V gene's germline CDR1 is SGHVS and CDR2 FNYEAQ. CDR3 DNA sequence: TGTGCCAGCAGCTCGGCGTCGGCGGAGGGGAATGAGCAGTTCTTC. Translated, it gives CASSSASAEGNEQFF.

This CDR3 is CASSKQLNTGELFF. CDR3 coding DNA: TGTGCCAGTAGTAAACAGCTAAACACCGGGGAGCTGTTTTTT. The chain carries TRBV19 and TRBJ2-2, with unresolved D. CDR1 is LNHDA, CDR2 SQIVND, per germline (reference sequence). The CDR3 runs to 14 residues. Trimming cost V 4 bases and J 2 bases, with 8 bases left between them.